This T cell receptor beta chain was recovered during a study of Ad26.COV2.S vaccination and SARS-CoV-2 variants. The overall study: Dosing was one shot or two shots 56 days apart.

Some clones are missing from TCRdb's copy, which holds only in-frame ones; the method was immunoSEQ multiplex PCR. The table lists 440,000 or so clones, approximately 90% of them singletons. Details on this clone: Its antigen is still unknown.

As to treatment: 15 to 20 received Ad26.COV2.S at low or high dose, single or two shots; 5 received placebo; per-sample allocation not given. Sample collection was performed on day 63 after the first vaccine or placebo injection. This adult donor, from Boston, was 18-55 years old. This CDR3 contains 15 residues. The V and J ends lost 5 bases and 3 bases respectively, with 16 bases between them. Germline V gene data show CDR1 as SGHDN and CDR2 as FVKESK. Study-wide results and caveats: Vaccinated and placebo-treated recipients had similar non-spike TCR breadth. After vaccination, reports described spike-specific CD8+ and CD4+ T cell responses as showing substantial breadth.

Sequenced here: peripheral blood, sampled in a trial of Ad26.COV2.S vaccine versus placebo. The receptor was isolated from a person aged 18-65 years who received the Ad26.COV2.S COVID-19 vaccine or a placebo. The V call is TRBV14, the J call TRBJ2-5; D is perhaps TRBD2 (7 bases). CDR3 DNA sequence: TGTGCCAGCAGCACCTTGGGGGCGGGGGAAGAGACCCAGTACTTC. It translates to CASSTLGAGEETQYF.